This T cell receptor beta chain was recorded in a study of blood T cell repertoires in COVID-19 (dated by TCRdb to about 2020). General notes on the study: Collaborator samples came from the United States, Italy and Spain and covered acute and convalescent phases of COVID-19. Samples came from the ongoing ImmuneRACE study (first 160 participants) plus 1,254 subjects from 6 global collaborators. Where available, HLA class I and class II types were taken from metadata supplied by the sample provider and were not determined by assay-based typing. A de-identified subject ID, COVID-19 status, age in years and sex were almost always included in the sample metadata. The dataset comprised deeply sampled blood TCRbeta repertoires from subjects exposed to, actively infected with, or recovered from COVID-19. The material from the prospective study consisted of cDNA or gDNA derived from T cells, B-cell-depleted T cells, or PBMCs. The repertoires were made available in a free public database intended to serve as a resource for research on the immune response to SARS-CoV-2. The paper's findings and limits, for the study overall: Clinical and demographic metadata were provided uncurated, with the amount varying by source and participant.

In the case of this clone: Its antigen target is currently unknown. Base qualities are missing; no much larger clone stands one base away.

Samples from volunteer blood donors who had recovered from COVID-19 were contributed by a second Seattle source. Each collaborating institution followed its own protocols to collect whole blood in K2EDTA tubes. For TCRbeta analysis, collaborators shipped samples as frozen whole blood, isolated PBMCs, or DNA extracted from either of those sample types. CDR3 length: 13 amino acids, cysteine to phenylalanine. Only CDR3 DNA is held: 39 bases, read in frame from base 1. V is trimmed back by 7 bases and J by 8 bases, and the junction contains 11 bases that no gene match accounts for. CDR1 and CDR2 are drawn from the germline V gene: SQVTM, ANQGSEA. The immunoSEQ Assay, a bias-controlled multiplex PCR, was used to amplify TCRbeta CDR3 regions from genomic DNA. The authors' pipeline ran thus. The number of nucleated cells in each sample was estimated by amplification of reference gene primers within the assay. To quantify the absolute abundance of each unique TCRbeta CDR3 rearrangement, sequence reads were collapsed and filtered. For each sample, productive Simpson clonality was calculated by taking the square root of Simpson's diversity index across productive rearrangements. As stored in TCRdb, this immuneACCESS dataset retains in-frame rearrangements with V and J assigned. A fraction of the clones does not appear; measured against another copy, unresolved V genes explain less than half of the discrepancy, and the remainder lacks a known reason. V, J and clone size were drawn from that table, and D and trimming were deduced from the DNA. Within this sample are some 320,000 clones, with approximately 89% of them counted one time only. The ten largest clones add up to about 7.8% of the sample.

The rearranged segments are TRBV29-1 and TRBJ1-2; the junction holds 9 bases that match TRBD1. The sequenced material came from peripheral blood. The clonotype originates from a woman between 45 and 65 years old who had recovered from COVID-19. In nucleotides, the sequence is TGCAGCGCCCCAGAAACAGGGGGCGGGGGCTACACCTTC. Its translation is CSAPETGGGGYTF. With the rest looked up from the reference TRBV29-1 and TRBJ1-2 genes rather than sequenced, the full variable domain is SAVISQKPSRDICQRGTSLTIQCQVDSQVTMMFWYRQQPGQSLTLIATANQGSEATYESGFVIDKFPISRPNLTFSTLTVSNMSPEDSSIYLCSAPETGGGGYTFGSGTRLTVV.